This T cell receptor beta chain was documented in a study of PD-1 blockade in classical Hodgkin lymphoma. Relapse after autologous stem cell transplantation occurred in every patient, and brentuximab vedotin exposure varied. The CDR3 is made up of 12 amino acids. The germline V gene encodes CDR1 SNHLY and CDR2 FYNNEI. The V end was cut by 7 bases, the J end by 4 bases, with 10 bases between. The table came from immunoSEQ multiplex PCR; TCRdb's copy has only in-frame clones and leaves some out. The sample yields 110,000 or so clones, roughly nine tenths seen once. The sequence was collected from a human donor with classical Hodgkin lymphoma. This specimen was peripheral blood mononuclear cells (PBMCs), taken before the second cycle of nivolumab. The chain has TRBV2 and TRBJ1-2, with a tentative D call TRBD1 (5 bases). The CDR3 protein is CASMGVAYGYTF. The CDR3 nucleotides are TGTGCCAGCATGGGGGTCGCCTATGGCTACACCTTC.